This T cell receptor (beta chain) was recorded in a study of cytomegalovirus exposure and HLA in healthy donors (dated by TCRdb to the late 2010s). For context, the study as a whole: In an earlier analysis of under 600 of the donors, less than 350 Gb of sequence data and 100 million or so unique TCR beta sequences from 150 million to 200 million T cells were reported. About 300 gigabases of sequencing data and tens of millions of unique TCR sequences were included in an early release covering 550 to 800 HLA-typed donors. The study aimed to test whether cataloging public T cell receptors could reveal signatures of past pathogen exposure. To study patterns of TCR occurrence, a later analysis re-analyzed previously published TCR beta repertoires from more than 550 donors and added high-resolution HLA genotyping. Donor age, sex, ethnicity and CMV serostatus were compiled together with the repertoire data. To predict cytomegalovirus infection status, the study combined high-throughput TCR immunosequencing, statistical association of individual TCRs with disease status, and machine learning. Roughly 5 DR-DQ haplotypes were treated as single units for association and clustering because of strong linkage in the cohort. Across some 400 genotyped donors of the cohort, an average of approximately 240,000 unique TCR beta nucleotide sequences per donor were sequenced, and 15% to 20% of those sequences were non-productive. In an earlier analysis of over 550 of the donors, high-throughput TCR beta sequencing was used to judge whether each TCR beta V gene segment behaved as functional or pseudogenic. In a later genetic analysis, genome-wide SNP genotypes for about three fifths of the 666 donors were used, and that subset was treated as a discovery cohort. A separate validation cohort of over a hundred different subjects was used in addition to the approximately 610-subject first cohort. Rather than drawing on any new phenotypic data, the later analysis identified candidate immune exposures from TCR beta sequences and the way those sequences occurred across donors. All discovery cohort repertoires had been generated on a single sequencing platform. Typing coverage differed by locus: A, B, C, DRB1 and DQB1 were typed in about 629-630 donors, DQA1 in about 500, DPA1 in around 610, and DPB1 in 400 to 480. HLA typing included class I and class II loci at four-digit resolution. The T cell repertoires of about 700 subjects were profiled by immunosequencing and related to cytomegalovirus serostatus. Of the approximately 400 genotyped donors, about 84% fell in the genetic ancestry cluster associated with self-reported Caucasian donors. Results and caveats for the whole study, not just this receptor: The only immune exposure information available for the cohort was CMV serostatus. A total of fewer than 200 TCR beta chains were listed by the study as associated with cytomegalovirus. A later analysis associated 15,000 to 20,000 TCR beta sequences with specific HLA alleles at a false discovery rate of 0.05. According to a later analysis, TCR association rates differed among HLA loci, with DRB1 alleles showing the most associated TCRs and HLA-C alleles showing the fewest. Roughly uniform sequencing depth across donors was assumed in presence/absence analyses, although this assumption may not hold. Correlated functional status among segregating V segments might be attributable to linkage disequilibrium, but an unknown experimental factor could not be ruled out. HLA typing was unavailable for some donors at each locus, so association tests used only the typed subset. In a later analysis, most CMV-associated TCR beta chains were found to appear HLA-restricted, with HLA associations seemingly driven largely by CMV exposure. The classifier was reported to diagnose cytomegalovirus status with high specificity and sensitivity in both the original cohort and the validation cohort. A cluster of highly shared sequence variants was judged likely to represent a technical artifact of the sequencing pipeline. In a later genetic analysis, fewer N-insertions in productive TCRs were reported among donors in an Asian-associated ancestry cluster than the approximately 710-donor mean. When HLA alleles, especially DR and DQ, strongly co-occurred, attributing TCR associations to individual alleles was difficult. A further reported finding was that TCR beta sequences accurately predicted the HLA-A and HLA-B alleles for most subjects in the first cohort. A later analysis found that HLA-associated TCR beta chains were more clonally expanded and had lower generation probabilities than equally common non-associated chains. Some IMGT-functional V segments, including TRBV6-2 and TRBV6-3, could not be told apart with the 87-base-pair reads, so those segments were excluded. The authors suggested that the approach could potentially be extended to other disease states and immunological phenotypes. Over 15 rarely observed V segments, including chromosome 9 orphons, were excluded from the earlier analysis of about 600 of the donors because counts were too low. The cohort was sequenced for TCR beta chains only, and without alpha or paired-chain data the features that could be detected were limited. Several of the top co-occurrence clusters appeared to be linked to parvovirus B19, influenza, CMV and Epstein-Barr virus, according to a later analysis. An association between a missense DCLRE1C variant and V-gene and J-gene trimming of TCR beta chains was found in a later genetic analysis and replicated in an independent cohort. In vitro tests confirmed that a few of the cytomegalovirus-associated TCR beta chains recognize cytomegalovirus antigens. While some public TCRs were present in many individuals, most TCR sequences turned up only very rarely across donors. In an earlier analysis of 587 of the donors, most TCR beta V segments appeared in productive rearrangements about 87% or about 30% of the time, broadly matching IMGT annotations.

For CDR1 and CDR2, the germline V gene lists SGHAT and FQNNGV. Germline trimming: 0 bases from V, 4 bases from J; junction bases outside gene matches: 2. Reading from cysteine to phenylalanine, the CDR3 counts 16 amino acids. The entry retains the CDR3 DNA only, 48 bases that are in frame from base 1. The cohort comprised fewer than 700 healthy bone marrow donors. At the time of sampling, every cohort member was nominally healthy, though immune exposures that went unrecorded were likely present. The donor was CMV seropositive and belonged to the group of 250 to 300 seropositive cohort members. Every donor gave a peripheral blood sample, and the peripheral blood mononuclear cells from that sample were used for TCR beta sequencing. The Qiagen DNeasy Blood Extraction Kit was used to extract genomic DNA from the blood cell samples. Libraries came from the immunoSEQ multiplex PCR assay. A mixture of 60 forward primers for TCR Vbeta segments and 13 reverse primers for TCR Jbeta segments was used in the multiplex PCR. The CDR3 region of rearranged TCR beta genes was amplified from genomic DNA by a multiplex PCR assay. Amplified TCR beta libraries were sequenced as 87-base-pair reads on the Illumina HiSeq System. On the authors' methods: A later analysis counted about 76 million unique TCR beta chains across the 640 or so repertoires, and 9.5 million to 11 million of these chains were shared by at least two donors. To remove PCR and sequencing errors, raw reads were error-corrected and collapsed into unique sequences using a nearest-neighbor algorithm that merged closely related sequences. V, D and J gene segments were assigned by aligning CDR3 sequences to IMGT reference sequences. For a sequence to be retained, a match of at least six nucleotides to both a V gene segment and a J gene segment was required. A rearrangement was called productive if the CDR3 had no stop codons and remained in frame with V and J, and every other rearrangement was called non-productive. CDR3 was defined by IMGT convention, running from the second conserved V-encoded cysteine to the conserved J-encoded phenylalanine. The earlier analysis of some 540 of the donors excluded any sequence lacking an unambiguous match to a single V gene segment. An earlier analysis of fewer than 750 of the donors classified V segments as functional when productive rearrangements were above 56.7% and as segregating when the standard deviation between donors was above 5%. A statistical classification framework was built to diagnose cytomegalovirus status from the catalog of TCR beta chain sequences. A later analysis assigned V and J genes by comparing TCR nucleotide sequences with IMGT/GENE-DB human TR gene sequences. A later analysis assigned CDR3 sequences and most-parsimonious VDJ recombination scenarios with the TCRdist pipeline. In a later analysis, each TCR beta chain was defined by its CDR3 amino acid sequence together with its V-gene family, and reads lacking a unique V-gene family were excluded. In a later analysis, fewer than 650 highly shared, low-generation-probability nucleotide sequences were removed to address suspected cross-contamination and a sequencing artifact. In a later analysis, a clonal expansion index was calculated for each public chain from normalized within-repertoire ranks of inferred template counts. In a later analysis, generation probabilities were computed with a VDJ recombination model fitted to out-of-frame rearrangements, and the resulting probabilities were checked against IGoR. A later analysis scored TCR-TCR, TCR-HLA and TCR-CMV co-occurrence with hypergeometric tests, applying a repertoire-size bias correction to TCR pairs. False discovery rates were estimated in a later analysis by permuting HLA or CMV assignments 20 times. In a later analysis, co-occurring TCRs were grouped using DBSCAN, with TCRdist sequence similarity added in when clustering inside HLA-allele-positive subsets. Repertoires with fewer than 30,000 or more than 120,000 public chains, plus five repertoires with anomalous nucleotide sharing, were excluded from co-occurrence clustering. The table was pulled from immuneACCESS by TCRdb, which kept in-frame rearrangements only. Such tables lose some clones; where checked, under half of the loss comes from unresolved V genes, and the rest has no known cause. V, J and clone size were drawn from that table, and D and trimming were deduced from the DNA. The sample profile shows 130,000 or so clones; under 85% of them were found once. About 4.3% of the sample rests with the top ten.

There are a few counts of this clone. The antigen this receptor binds is unknown. No base-level quality is on record; no much larger clone is a single base apart. This receptor was identified in a male donor in good health and CMV-seropositive. Recombination joined TRBV11-2 with TRBJ2-3, and 12 junctional nucleotides match TRBD2. The sample consisted of PBMCs. The sequenced DNA is TGTGCCAGCAGCTTAGAATGGACTAGCGGGGCAGATACGCAGTATTTT. Its protein reads: CASSLEWTSGADTQYF.